Below are 22 T cell receptor beta chains sequenced from a single sample in a study of pediatric ulcerative colitis. Rectal tissue came from one to two pinch biopsies taken at colonoscopy. Sequenced by immunoSEQ multiplex PCR; TCRdb stores in-frame clones only, minus some. The table shows tens of thousands of clones, with around 76% occurring only once. Sequencing input: gut tissue. The receptors derive from a girl between 10 and 17 years old with moderate ulcerative colitis.

The chain couples TRBV7-8 to TRBJ2-1; D gene uncertain. V lost 4 bases to trimming and J lost 3 bases, with 10 bases between them. The CDR3 is 14 residues long. Germline-derived CDR1 and CDR2 are SGHVS and FQNEAQ. The CDR3 protein is CASSSLFDYNEQFF. CDR3 nucleotides: TGTGCCAGCAGCTCACTTTTCGACTACAATGAGCAGTTCTTC.

The rearrangement uses TRBV7-8 and TRBJ2-1, with D possibly being TRBD1 (5 bases). V was clipped by 1 base and J by 2 bases, with 12 bases between them. Germline V gene lookup returns CDR1 SGHVS and CDR2 FQNEAQ. The CDR3 extends over 16 amino acids. CDR3 nucleotide sequence: TGTGCCAGCAGCTTAGTTGGTCCGGACACCTACAATGAGCAGTTCTTC. Translation: CASSLVGPDTYNEQFF.

The J gene is TRBJ2-1, the V gene TRBV30; D is perhaps TRBD2 (7 bases). The CDR3 runs to 15 residues. In germline, CDR1 is GTSNPN, CDR2 SVGIG (reference sequence). The V and J ends lost 4 bases and 2 bases respectively, with 15 bases between them. This CDR3 reads CAWKGGRGPYNEQFF. The CDR3 DNA follows: TGTGCCTGGAAGGGGGGGCGGGGCCCCTACAATGAGCAGTTCTTC.

This rearrangement joins TRBV11-3 to TRBJ2-2; no clear D gene. V dropped 3 bases and J dropped 5 bases, with 10 bases sitting between them. There are 14 residues in the CDR3. From germline, CDR1 is SGHNT and CDR2 YENEEA. CDR3 loop: CASSFNGRTGELFF. The CDR3 DNA sequence: TGTGCCAGCAGCTTCAACGGACGGACCGGGGAGCTGTTTTTT.

A few counts support this clone. The chain carries TRBV9 and TRBJ1-3; 8 nucleotides match TRBD1. The CDR3 length is 16 residues. V shed 2 bases, J shed 3 bases, and the junction held 7 bases outside the gene matches. Germline V gives CDR1 SGDLS, CDR2 YYNGEE. In DNA form, the CDR3 reads TGTGCCAGCAGCGTCACTCCACAGGGGGTTGGAAACACCATATATTTT. Translated: CASSVTPQGVGNTIYF.

The chain couples TRBV9 to TRBJ2-2; D call uncertain. Germline V gene data show CDR1 as SGDLS and CDR2 as YYNGEE. Trimming pared 0 bases from V and 4 bases from J, leaving 7 bases between. This CDR3 has 14 residues. CDR3 nucleotide sequence: TGTGCCAGCAGCGTAGCCCCAACCACCGGGGAGCTGTTTTTT. Its protein is CASSVAPTTGELFF.

The chain links TRBV4-2 to TRBJ1-2, with 7 bases identical to TRBD1. Germline assignment: CDR1 LGHNA and CDR2 YNFKEQ. V shed 1 base and J 3 bases; nucleotides not matched to a gene: 2. The CDR3 has 14 amino acids. The CDR3 DNA follows: TGTGCCAGCAGCCAAGGCAGGGGGGACTATGGCTACACCTTC. Its protein is CASSQGRGDYGYTF.

The chain joins TRBV10-3 to TRBJ2-1; 9 nucleotides agree with TRBD1. Per germline, CDR1 ENHRY and CDR2 SYGVKD. This CDR3 contains 15 residues. The V and J ends lost 0 bases and 7 bases, in that order; junction bases with no gene match: 4. The CDR3 DNA reads TGTGCCATCAGTGAGTCAGGGACAGGGTTGAATGAGCAGTTCTTC. It encodes CAISESGTGLNEQFF.

This clone has just a few counts. The chain has TRBV4-2 and TRBJ2-2, with D perhaps matching TRBD2 (6 bases). The CDR3 totals 16 residues. The germline V and J ends were trimmed by 0 bases and 1 base, with 9 bases remaining between them. The V gene's germline CDR1 is LGHNA and CDR2 YNFKEQ. CDR3 protein: CASSQEAGRNTGELFF. CDR3 bases: TGTGCCAGCAGCCAAGAGGCGGGGCGGAACACCGGGGAGCTGTTTTTT.

This chain connects TRBV5-1 to TRBJ1-3; D is unresolved. Looked up from germline, CDR1 is SGHRS and CDR2 is YFSETQ. V lost 0 bases to trimming and J lost 0 bases, with 7 bases between them. This CDR3 is built from 15 residues. In DNA form, the CDR3 reads TGCGCCAGCAGCTTGGATACAGCCTCTGGAAACACCATATATTTT. This encodes CASSLDTASGNTIYF. Full variable domain (remainder filled in from reference TRBV5-1 and TRBJ1-3): KAGVTQTPRYLIKTRGQQVTLSCSPISGHRSVSWYQQTPGQGLQFLFEYFSETQRNKGNFPGRFSGRQFSNSRSEMNVSTLELGDSALYLCASSLDTASGNTIYFGEGSWLTVV.

The rearrangement links TRBV6-6 to TRBJ1-2; TRBD1 matches at 7 bases. The germline gives CDR1 MNHNY, CDR2 SVGAGI (reference sequence). Trimming took 6 bases from V and 4 from J; bases not matched to a gene: 11. The CDR3 consists of 15 residues. CDR3 nucleotide sequence: TGTGCCAGCAGCACCCCGAGACAGGGCTCCTATGGCTACACCTTC. Protein sequence: CASSTPRQGSYGYTF.

The chain has TRBV2 and TRBJ2-1; D is unresolved. CDR3 length: 12 amino acids. Trimming stripped 6 bases from V and 15 bases from J, with 18 bases between. Germline CDR1 reads SNHLY; CDR2 reads FYNNEI. The CDR3 region is CASSKVAPPWFF. The CDR3 bases are TGTGCCAGCAGCAAAGTGGCTCCACCGTGGTTCTTC. Drawing the rest from reference TRBV2 and TRBJ2-1, the complete variable domain is EPEVTQTPSHQVTQMGQEVILRCVPISNHLYFYWYRQILGQKVEFLVSFYNNEISEKSEIFDDQFSVERPDGSNFTLKIRSTKLEDSAMYFCASSKVAPPWFFGPGTRLTVL.

CDR3 nucleotides: TGTGCCAGCAGTTTATCGGTGGGACATGGCTACACCTTC. The encoded protein is CASSLSVGHGYTF. The chain couples TRBV27 to TRBJ1-2; maybe TRBD1 (5 bases). Germline-derived CDR1 and CDR2 are MNHEY and SMNVEV (reference sequence). This CDR3 has 13 amino acids. Deletions cut 0 bases from V and 6 bases from J, with 8 bases between.

This chain uses TRBV28 with TRBJ1-5; tentative D call: TRBD1 (5 bases). Deletions cut 7 bases from V and 3 bases from J, with 16 bases between. Germline V lookup: CDR1 MDHEN, CDR2 SYDVKM. The CDR3 consists of 15 residues. CDR3 in DNA: TGTGCCAGCATTCGGTCGGGGGGAACCAATCAGCCCCAGCATTTT. It translates to CASIRSGGTNQPQHF.

With regard to this clone: The sample contains more than one DNA sequence encoding this CDR3. V is TRBV6-6 and J is TRBJ2-3, with TRBD2 identical over 8 bases. The CDR3 length is 16 residues. CDR1 is MNHNY and CDR2 is SVGAGI in the germline V gene (reference sequence). With V trimmed by 5 bases and J by 0 bases, 7 bases remained unmatched. The CDR3 DNA reads TGTGCCAGCAGTCGGCGGCTAGCGGGCAGCACAGATACGCAGTATTTT. Protein: CASSRRLAGSTDTQYF.

This sequence joins TRBV14 and TRBJ2-7, with D maybe TRBD1 (6 bases). Germline V gene data show CDR1 as SGHDN and CDR2 as FVKESK. The length of the CDR3 is 15 residues. Trimming pared 1 base from V and 3 bases from J, leaving 13 bases between. The CDR3 coding sequence is TGTGCCAGCAGCCAAGTAGCAGGGGTTTTCTACGAGCAGTACTTC. Its translation is CASSQVAGVFYEQYF.

V gene TRBV4-3 combines with J gene TRBJ2-7; possibly TRBD2 for D (5 bases). Trimming stripped 3 bases from V and 6 bases from J, with 18 bases between. Germline V gives CDR1 LGHNA, CDR2 YSLEER. CDR3 size: 15 residues. CDR3 sequence (DNA): TGCGCCAGCAGCCAGTCCGACTGGGGAGTGGGCGAGCAGTACTTC. Its translation is CASSQSDWGVGEQYF.

This clone is a singleton in its sample. The rearrangement joins TRBV5-1 to TRBJ2-5; D may correspond to TRBD1 or TRBD2 (5 bases each). The CDR3 has 15 amino acids. Germline loops: CDR1 SGHRS, CDR2 YFSETQ. The V gene lost 4 bases and the J gene lost 5 bases, with 18 bases spanning the gap. DNA for the CDR3: TGCGCCAGCAGCGGCCGGGACCGGGCGGGTGAGACCCAGTACTTC. Translating gives CASSGRDRAGETQYF.

V usage is TRBV15 and J usage is TRBJ2-5, with D tentatively TRBD2 (6 bases). Germline V gene data show CDR1 as LNHNV and CDR2 as YYDKDF (reference sequence). The CDR3 contains 14 residues. Trimming removed 2 bases from V and 0 bases from J, with 7 bases in between. The CDR3 sequence is CATSRWTNQETQYF. The DNA of the CDR3 is TGTGCCACCAGCAGATGGACTAACCAAGAGACCCAGTACTTC.

The gene calls are TRBV7-2 and TRBJ2-3; possibly TRBD2 for D (6 bases). V lost 0 bases, J lost 2 bases, and 12 bases lay in between. Germline V CDR1 and CDR2: SGHTA, FQGNSA. This CDR3 comprises 16 residues. The CDR3 region has the DNA TGTGCCAGCAGCTTAGCCCTCGGGGGAAACACAGATACGCAGTATTTT. Translated: CASSLALGGNTDTQYF.

This clone was found once. The chain has TRBV7-3 and TRBJ2-2; 10 nucleotides align to TRBD2. Trimming cost V 5 bases and J 4 bases; bases outside gene matches: 7. The CDR3 consists of 16 residues. Germline V gene data show CDR1 as SGHTA and CDR2 as FQGTGA. The CDR3 DNA reads as TGTGCCAGCAGCCTTATAGCGGGGGGTGGCACCGGGGAGCTGTTTTTT. Residues: CASSLIAGGGTGELFF.

This chain uses TRBV30 with TRBJ2-7; D uncertain. Germline V gene sequence: CDR1 GTSNPN, CDR2 SVGIG (reference sequence). Trimming removed 0 bases at V and 1 base at J, with 7 bases between. The CDR3 extends over 13 amino acids. The CDR3 here is CAWSVHRSYEQYF. DNA of the CDR3: TGTGCCTGGAGTGTACATAGGTCCTACGAGCAGTACTTC.